One TCR beta chain is described in this entry. Its antigen remains unidentified. The CDR3 sequence is 15 residues long. The germline gives CDR1 LNHDA, CDR2 SQIVND (reference sequence). Trimming removed 6 bases from V and 4 bases from J, with 15 bases in between. This specimen comes from a study of T cells after yellow fever vaccination. Universal primer sites and UMIs were introduced during 5'RACE template-switching synthesis of TCR cDNA. TCRdb itself ran the 5' RACE reads through MiXCR, one entry per CDR3 protein. Among about 300,000 distinct CDR3 sequences listed, approximately 10% were seen once. Study conclusions and caveats: Only a minor proportion of clonotypes was detected across both CD4 and CD8 compartments.

This TCR came from a man between 18 and 29 years old who received the YFV17D yellow fever vaccine. The gene calls are TRBV19 and TRBJ1-4; D ambiguous. The material was CD4+ T cells sorted from PBMCs, obtained 5 days after the yellow fever booster vaccination. This chain's CDR3 is CASRPMAPNNEKLFF. The CDR3 coding sequence is TGTGCCAGTAGACCAATGGCCCCCAATAATGAAAAACTGTTTTTT.